Presented here are 3 T cell receptor beta chains from one specimen sequenced in a study of blood T cell repertoires in COVID-19. The table came from immunoSEQ multiplex PCR; TCRdb's copy has only in-frame clones and leaves some out. The repertoire consists of 200,000 to 250,000 clones, with about 86% occurring once and the leading ten covering 2% to 2.5%. The sequencing input was peripheral blood. These TCRs come from a woman aged 60-75 years with acute or convalescent COVID-19.

The CDR3 nucleotides read TGTGCCAGCAGCCAAGATCTGGGACAGGGAGGTTCCAACTATGGCTACACCTTC. Its translation is CASSQDLGQGGSNYGYTF. The gene calls are TRBV4-2 and TRBJ1-2; 9 bases match TRBD1. From germline, CDR1 is LGHNA and CDR2 YNFKEQ. V trimming: 0 bases; J trimming: 2 bases; junction bases outside the gene matches: 10. This CDR3 is 18 amino acids long.

A word on this clone: The sample contains more than one DNA sequence encoding this CDR3. The chain recombines TRBV27 with TRBJ2-5, with 8 bases that match TRBD2. The CDR3 extends over 15 amino acids. The junction had 5 bases not matched to a gene; V was cut back by 0 bases and J by 5 bases. The germline CDR1 and CDR2 sequences are MNHEY and SMNVEV (reference sequence). CDR3 in DNA: TGTGCCAGCAGTTTATCTGGGACTAGACAGGAGACCCAGTACTTC. Its translation is CASSLSGTRQETQYF.

The chain links TRBV11-2 to TRBJ1-1; D unclear. This CDR3 contains 15 residues. V lost 6 bases and J 6 bases, leaving 20 bases between the germline ends. From germline, CDR1 is SGHAT and CDR2 FQNNGV. The CDR3 DNA follows: TGTGCCAGCAGTGCATTCGGGTTGACGGGTGCTGAAGCTTTCTTT. It is translated as CASSAFGLTGAEAFF.